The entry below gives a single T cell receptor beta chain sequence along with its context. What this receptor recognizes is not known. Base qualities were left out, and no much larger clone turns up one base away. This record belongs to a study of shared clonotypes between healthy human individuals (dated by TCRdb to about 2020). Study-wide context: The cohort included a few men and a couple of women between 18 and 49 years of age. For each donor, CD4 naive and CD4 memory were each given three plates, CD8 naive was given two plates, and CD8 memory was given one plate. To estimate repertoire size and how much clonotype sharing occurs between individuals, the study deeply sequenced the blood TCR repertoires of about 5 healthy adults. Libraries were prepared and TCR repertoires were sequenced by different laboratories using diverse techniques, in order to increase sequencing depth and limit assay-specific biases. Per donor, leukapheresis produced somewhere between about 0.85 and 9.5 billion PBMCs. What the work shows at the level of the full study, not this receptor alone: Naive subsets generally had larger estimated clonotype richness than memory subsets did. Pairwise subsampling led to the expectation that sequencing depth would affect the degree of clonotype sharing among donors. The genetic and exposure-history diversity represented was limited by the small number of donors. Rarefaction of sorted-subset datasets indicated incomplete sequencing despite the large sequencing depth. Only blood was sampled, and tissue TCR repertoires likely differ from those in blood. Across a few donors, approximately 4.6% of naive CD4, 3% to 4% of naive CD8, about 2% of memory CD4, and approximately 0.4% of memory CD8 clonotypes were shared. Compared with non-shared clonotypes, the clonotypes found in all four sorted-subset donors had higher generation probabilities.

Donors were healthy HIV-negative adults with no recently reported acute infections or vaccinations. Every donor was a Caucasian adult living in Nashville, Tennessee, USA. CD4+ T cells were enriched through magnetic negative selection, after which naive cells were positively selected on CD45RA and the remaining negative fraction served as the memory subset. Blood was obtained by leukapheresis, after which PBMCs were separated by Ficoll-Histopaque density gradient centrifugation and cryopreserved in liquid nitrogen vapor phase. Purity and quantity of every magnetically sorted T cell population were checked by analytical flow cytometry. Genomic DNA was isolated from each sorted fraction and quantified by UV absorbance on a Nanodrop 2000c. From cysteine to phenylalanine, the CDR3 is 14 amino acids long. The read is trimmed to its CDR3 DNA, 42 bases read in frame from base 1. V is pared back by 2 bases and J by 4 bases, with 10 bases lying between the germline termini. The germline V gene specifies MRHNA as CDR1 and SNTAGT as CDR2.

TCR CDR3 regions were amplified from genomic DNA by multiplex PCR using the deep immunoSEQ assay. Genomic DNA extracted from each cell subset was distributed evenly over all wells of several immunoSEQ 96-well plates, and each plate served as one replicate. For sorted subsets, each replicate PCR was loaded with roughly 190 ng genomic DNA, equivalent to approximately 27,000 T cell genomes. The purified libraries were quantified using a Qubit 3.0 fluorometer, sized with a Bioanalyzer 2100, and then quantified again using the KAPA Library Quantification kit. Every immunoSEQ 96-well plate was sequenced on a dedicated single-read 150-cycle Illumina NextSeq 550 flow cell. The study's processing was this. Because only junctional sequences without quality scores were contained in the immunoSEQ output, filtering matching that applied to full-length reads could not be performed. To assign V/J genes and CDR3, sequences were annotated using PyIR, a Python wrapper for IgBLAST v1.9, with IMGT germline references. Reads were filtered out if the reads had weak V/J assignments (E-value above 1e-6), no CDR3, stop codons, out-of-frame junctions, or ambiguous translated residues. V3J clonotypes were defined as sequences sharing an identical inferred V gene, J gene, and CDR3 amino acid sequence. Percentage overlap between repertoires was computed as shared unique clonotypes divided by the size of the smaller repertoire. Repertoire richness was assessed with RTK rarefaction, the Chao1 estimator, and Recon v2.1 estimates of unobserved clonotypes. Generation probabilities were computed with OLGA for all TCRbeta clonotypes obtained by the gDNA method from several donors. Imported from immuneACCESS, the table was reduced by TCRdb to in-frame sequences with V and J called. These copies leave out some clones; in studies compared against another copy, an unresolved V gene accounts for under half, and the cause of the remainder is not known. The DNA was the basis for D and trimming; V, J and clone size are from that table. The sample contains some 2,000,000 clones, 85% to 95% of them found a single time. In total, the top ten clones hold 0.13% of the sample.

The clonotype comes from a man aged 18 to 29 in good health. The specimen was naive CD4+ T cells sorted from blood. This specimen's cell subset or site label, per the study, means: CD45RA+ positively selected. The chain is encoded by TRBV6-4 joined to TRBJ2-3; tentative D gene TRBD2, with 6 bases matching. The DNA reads TGTGCCAGCAGTGACGGATGGGACTCAGATACGCAGTATTTT. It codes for CASSDGWDSDTQYF.